This section outlines one T cell receptor (beta chain) sequence together with its context. Its antigen is unknown. This record comes from a study of shared clonotypes between healthy human individuals. Study-level background: The people who gave samples were a couple of women and a few men aged 18 to 49. The study's findings and limits: Despite large depth, sorted-subset datasets appeared incompletely sequenced. Naive subsets generally had larger estimated richness than memory subsets. Of the naive CD4 clonotypes, roughly 5% were shared across several donors.

The assay was immunoSEQ multiplex PCR, and TCRdb's table has in-frame clones only and misses some. Here the sample spans 850,000 to 1,200,000 clones, about 75% being singletons. V was shortened by 3 bases and J by 4 bases, with 12 bases between the two germline ends. Germline CDR1 reads MNHNS; CDR2 reads SASEGT. The CDR3 is made up of 14 amino acids. This receptor was obtained from a man aged 18-30 years in good health. Material for sequencing was memory CD4+ T cells sorted from blood. The subset denotes: CD45RA-negative fraction. This sequence joins TRBV6-1 and TRBJ1-2; no clear D gene. The CDR3 region has the DNA TGTGCCAGCAGTGACTCCCGCGGGATCTATGGCTACACCTTC. Translation gives CASSDSRGIYGYTF.